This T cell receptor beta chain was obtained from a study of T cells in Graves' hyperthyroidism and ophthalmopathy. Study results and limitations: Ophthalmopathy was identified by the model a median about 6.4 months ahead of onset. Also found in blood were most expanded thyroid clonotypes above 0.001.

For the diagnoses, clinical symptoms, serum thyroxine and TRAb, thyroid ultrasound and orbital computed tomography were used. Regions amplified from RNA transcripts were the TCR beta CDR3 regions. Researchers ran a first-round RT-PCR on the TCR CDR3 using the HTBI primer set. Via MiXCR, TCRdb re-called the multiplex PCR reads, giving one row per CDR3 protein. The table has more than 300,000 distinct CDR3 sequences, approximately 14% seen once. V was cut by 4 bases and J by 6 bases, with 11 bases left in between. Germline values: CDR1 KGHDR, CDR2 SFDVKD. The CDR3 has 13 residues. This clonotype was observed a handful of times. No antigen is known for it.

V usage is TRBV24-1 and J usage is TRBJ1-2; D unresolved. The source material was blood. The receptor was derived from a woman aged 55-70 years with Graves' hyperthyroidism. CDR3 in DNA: TGTGCCACCAGTGACTTCGGAGGAAATGGCTACACCTTC. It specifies CATSDFGGNGYTF.